The count of the clone carrying this T cell receptor beta chain is one. The antigen remains unidentified. The method was immunoSEQ multiplex PCR; TCRdb's version includes in-frame clones alone and lacks a portion of them. Of fewer than 200,000 clones listed, 70% to 90% were seen once; the top ten hold 4% to 5.5%. This record comes from a study of T cell responses to AZD1222 COVID-19 vaccine. Study results and caveats: Donors skewed white British and female; clonal diversity was possibly underestimated. Spike-specific TCR breadth and depth both grew after two AZD1222 doses. Baseline seropositivity characterized only a handful of AZD1222 recipients.

This TCR derives from an adult who received the AZD1222 COVID-19 vaccine. The material was peripheral blood, obtained 28 days after the second AZD1222 dose.

CDR3 bases: TGCGCCAGCAGCATAACTAGCGGGGGACCAAGGACCGGGGAGCTGTTTTTT. It specifies CASSITSGGPRTGELFF. The chain uses TRBV5-1 and TRBJ2-2, with 11 positions matching TRBD2. This CDR3 is 17 amino acids long. The J segment lost 5 bases and the V segment lost 4 bases, leaving 10 bases of the junction unmatched. The germline V gene has CDR1 SGHRS and CDR2 YFSETQ.